These T cell receptor beta chains were read from a single sample in a study of cytomegalovirus exposure and HLA in healthy donors. Assay used: immunoSEQ multiplex PCR; TCRdb lists only in-frame clones, some missing. The sample yields 50,000 to 80,000 clones, around 89% seen once. Source material: PBMCs. All receptors come from a woman under 30 in good health and CMV-seronegative. CDR3s include the opening cysteine and the closing phenylalanine or tryptophan. D genes are given only for firm matches. Clone sizes are given selectively: once, few, many, or a class where the clone is expanded.

.	TRBJ2-7	TRBV10-1	.	TGCGCCAGCAGTGAAGGCGGCGACCGGGGCGAGCAGTACTTC	CASSEGGDRGEQYF
.	TRBJ1-1	TRBV7-2	TRBD1	TGTGCCAGCAGGGGACAGGGGGCCACTGAAGCTTTCTTT	CASRGQGATEAFF
.	TRBJ2-7	TRBV7-9	TRBD1	TGTGCCAGCAGCTTAACAGGGGGCGTGTACGAGCAGTACTTC	CASSLTGGVYEQYF
.	TRBJ2-5	TRBV2	.	TGTGCCAGCAGTGACGAACGGGGTGAGACCCAGTACTTC	CASSDERGETQYF
once	TRBJ2-2	TRBV27	.	TGTGCCAGCAGTTTAAATAGCCCCGGGGAGCTGTTTTTT	CASSLNSPGELFF
.	TRBJ2-2	TRBV5-1	TRBD1	TGCGCCAGCAGCGTCGACAGGGCCGGGGAGCTGTTTTTT	CASSVDRAGELFF
.	TRBJ1-5	TRBV19	.	TGTGCCAGTAGTAATAACAGAGTGAAATATAGCAATCAGCCCCAGCATTTT	CASSNNRVKYSNQPQHF
.	TRBJ2-5	TRBV4-1	.	TGCGCCAGCAGTGGACAGATTCAAGAGACCCAGTACTTC	CASSGQIQETQYF
.	TRBJ2-7	TRBV28	TRBD2	TGTGCCAGCAGTCGAACTAGCGGATACGAGCAGTACTTC	CASSRTSGYEQYF
.	TRBJ1-2	TRBV2	.	TGTGCCAGCGTTGAGATATTTAACTATGGCTACACCTTC	CASVEIFNYGYTF
.	TRBJ2-7	TRBV7-9	TRBD1	TGTGCCAGCAGCCCCGGGACAGGGTTGTTCTACGAGCAGTACTTC	CASSPGTGLFYEQYF
few	TRBJ1-5	TRBV6-1	.	TGTGCCAGCAGTGACAGGTCCAATCAGCCCCAGCATTTT	CASSDRSNQPQHF
.	TRBJ1-4	TRBV5-6	TRBD1	TGTGCCAGCAGCCCCGGGACAGGGAAGGTGGATGAAAAACTGTTTTTT	CASSPGTGKVDEKLFF
.	TRBJ2-7	TRBV25-1	TRBD1	TGTGCCAGCAGTGACACACGAGGGCGACAGGGGGCAGGCGAGCAGTACTTC	CASSDTRGRQGAGEQYF
.	TRBJ2-7	TRBV28	TRBD2	TGTGCCAGCAGTTCGACCGGGGGGTGGTCCTACGAGCAGTACTTC	CASSSTGGWSYEQYF
.	TRBJ2-3	TRBV5-1	TRBD1	TGCGCCAGCAATAGTCGGACAGGGGCCACAGATACGCAGTATTTT	CASNSRTGATDTQYF
.	TRBJ2-3	TRBV6-1	.	TGTGCCAGCAGTGAATGGCACCTTAGCACAGATACGCAGTATTTT	CASSEWHLSTDTQYF
.	TRBJ2-2	TRBV4-2	TRBD2	TGTGCCAGCAGCCGCGACACTGAGACTAGCGGGGGGGCCCACGGGGAGCTGTTTTTT	CASSRDTETSGGAHGELFF
.	TRBJ2-1	TRBV7-3	TRBD2	TGTGCCAGCAGCTTAGTAGCGGGAGGGGACAATGAGCAGTTCTTC	CASSLVAGGDNEQFF